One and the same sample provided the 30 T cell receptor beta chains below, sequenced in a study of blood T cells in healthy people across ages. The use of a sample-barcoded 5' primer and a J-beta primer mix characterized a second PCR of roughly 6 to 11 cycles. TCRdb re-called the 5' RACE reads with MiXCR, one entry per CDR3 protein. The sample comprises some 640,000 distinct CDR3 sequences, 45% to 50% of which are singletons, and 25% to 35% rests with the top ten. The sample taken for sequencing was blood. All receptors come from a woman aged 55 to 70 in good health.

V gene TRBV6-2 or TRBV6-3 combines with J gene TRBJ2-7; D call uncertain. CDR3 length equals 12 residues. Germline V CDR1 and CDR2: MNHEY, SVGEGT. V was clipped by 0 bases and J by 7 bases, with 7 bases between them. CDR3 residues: CASSYSTPEQYF. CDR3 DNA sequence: TGTGCCAGCAGTTACTCGACTCCGGAGCAGTACTTC.

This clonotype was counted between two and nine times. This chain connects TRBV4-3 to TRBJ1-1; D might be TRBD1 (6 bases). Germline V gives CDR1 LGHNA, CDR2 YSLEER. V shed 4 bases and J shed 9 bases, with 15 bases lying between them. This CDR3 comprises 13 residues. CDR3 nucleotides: TGCGCCAGCAGCCTACAGGGAACCCCCCAAGCTTTCTTT. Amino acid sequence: CASSLQGTPQAFF.

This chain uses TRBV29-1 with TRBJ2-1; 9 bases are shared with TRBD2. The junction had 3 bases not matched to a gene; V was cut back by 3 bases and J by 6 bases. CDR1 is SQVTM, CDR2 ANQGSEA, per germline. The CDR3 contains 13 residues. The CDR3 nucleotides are TGCAGCGTTGACGCGGGAGGGTCCAATGAGCAGTTCTTC. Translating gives CSVDAGGSNEQFF.

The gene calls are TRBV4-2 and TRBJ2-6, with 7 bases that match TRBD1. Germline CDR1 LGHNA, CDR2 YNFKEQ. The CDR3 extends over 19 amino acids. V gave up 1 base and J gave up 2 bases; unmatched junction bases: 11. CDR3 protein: CASSQAPGTATPGANVLTF. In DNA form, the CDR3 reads TGTGCCAGCAGCCAAGCCCCGGGGACAGCTACCCCTGGGGCCAACGTCCTGACTTTC.

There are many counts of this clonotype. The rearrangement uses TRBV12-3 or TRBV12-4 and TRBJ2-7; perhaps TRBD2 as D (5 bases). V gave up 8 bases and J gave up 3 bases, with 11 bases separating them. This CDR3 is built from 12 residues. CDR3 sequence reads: CASGRINYEQYF. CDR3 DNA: TGTGCCAGCGGGAGAATAAACTACGAGCAGTACTTC.

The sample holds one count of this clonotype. Here the CDR3 DNA reads TGTGCCAGCAGTTTAAGGAAGGTCTATGGCTACACCTTC. Translated: CASSLRKVYGYTF. The rearrangement links TRBV28 to TRBJ1-2; unclear D gene. Trimming shortened V by 2 bases and J by 4 bases, and 8 bases separated the two germline ends. This CDR3 is built from 13 residues. CDR1 and CDR2 (germline): MDHEN, SYDVKM.

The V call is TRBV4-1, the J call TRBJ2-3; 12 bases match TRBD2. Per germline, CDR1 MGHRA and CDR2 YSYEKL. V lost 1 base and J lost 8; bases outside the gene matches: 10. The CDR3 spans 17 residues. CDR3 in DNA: TGCGCCAGCAGCCAAGGTGGACTAGCGGGACCTGAGGTTACGCAGTATTTT. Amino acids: CASSQGGLAGPEVTQYF.

CDR3 coding DNA: TGTGCCAGCAGTTTACTAGCGGGAGGTTCGGGGGAGCAGTACTTC. As protein: CASSLLAGGSGEQYF. The chain has TRBV28 and TRBJ2-7, with 11 bases fitting TRBD2. Unmatched junction bases numbered 7, after V lost 2 bases and J lost 7 bases. Germline values: CDR1 MDHEN, CDR2 SYDVKM. This CDR3 contains 15 residues.

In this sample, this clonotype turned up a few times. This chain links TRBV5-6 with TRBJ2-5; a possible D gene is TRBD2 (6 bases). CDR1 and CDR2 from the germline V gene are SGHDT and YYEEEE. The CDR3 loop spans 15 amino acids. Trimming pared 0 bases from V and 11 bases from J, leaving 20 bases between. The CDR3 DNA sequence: TGTGCCAGCAGCTTGGTCGGGGGAGGTGACAATGAGCAGTACTTC. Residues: CASSLVGGGDNEQYF.

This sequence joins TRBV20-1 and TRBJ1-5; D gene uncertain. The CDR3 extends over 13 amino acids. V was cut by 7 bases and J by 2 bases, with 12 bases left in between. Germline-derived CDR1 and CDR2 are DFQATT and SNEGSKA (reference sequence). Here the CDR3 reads CSVLVGGNQPQHF. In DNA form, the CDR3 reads TGCAGTGTCTTAGTCGGTGGCAATCAGCCCCAGCATTTT.

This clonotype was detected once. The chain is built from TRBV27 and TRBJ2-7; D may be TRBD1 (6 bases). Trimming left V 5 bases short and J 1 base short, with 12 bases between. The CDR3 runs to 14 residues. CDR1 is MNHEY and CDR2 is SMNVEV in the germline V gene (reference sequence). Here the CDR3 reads CASSPNDRSYEQYF. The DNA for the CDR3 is TGTGCCAGCAGTCCTAACGACAGGTCCTACGAGCAGTACTTC.

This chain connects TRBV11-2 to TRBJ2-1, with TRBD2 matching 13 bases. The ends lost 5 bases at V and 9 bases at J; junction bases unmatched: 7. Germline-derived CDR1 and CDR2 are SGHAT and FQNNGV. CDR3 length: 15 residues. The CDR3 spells CASSGGTSGKGEQFF. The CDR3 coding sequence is TGTGCCAGCAGCGGCGGGACTAGCGGGAAGGGTGAGCAGTTCTTC. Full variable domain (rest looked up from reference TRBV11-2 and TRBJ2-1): EAGVAQSPRYKIIEKRQSVAFWCNPISGHATLYWYQQILGQGPKLLIQFQNNGVVDDSQLPKDRFSAERLKGVDSTLKIQPAKLEDSAVYLCASSGGTSGKGEQFFGPGTRLTVL.

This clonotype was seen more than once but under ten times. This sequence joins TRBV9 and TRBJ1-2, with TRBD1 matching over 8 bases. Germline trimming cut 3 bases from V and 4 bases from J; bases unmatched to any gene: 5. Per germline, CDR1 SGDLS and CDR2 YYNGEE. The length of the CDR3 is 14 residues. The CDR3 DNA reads TGTGCCAGCAGCGCAGGACAGGGAGGCTATGGCTACACCTTC. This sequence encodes CASSAGQGGYGYTF.

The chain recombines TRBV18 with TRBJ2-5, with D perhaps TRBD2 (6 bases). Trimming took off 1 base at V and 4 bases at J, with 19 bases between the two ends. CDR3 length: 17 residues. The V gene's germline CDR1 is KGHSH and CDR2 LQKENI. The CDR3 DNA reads TGTGCCAGCTCACCACAGAATTTCGGGAAGGGAGGAGAGACCCAGTACTTC. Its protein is CASSPQNFGKGGETQYF.

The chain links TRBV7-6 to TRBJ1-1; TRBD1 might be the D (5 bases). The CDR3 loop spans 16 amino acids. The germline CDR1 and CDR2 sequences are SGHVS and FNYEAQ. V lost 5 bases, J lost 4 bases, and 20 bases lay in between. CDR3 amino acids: CASSTTVPTLSTEAFF. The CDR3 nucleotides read TGTGCCAGCAGCACGACAGTCCCAACCCTGAGCACTGAAGCTTTCTTT.

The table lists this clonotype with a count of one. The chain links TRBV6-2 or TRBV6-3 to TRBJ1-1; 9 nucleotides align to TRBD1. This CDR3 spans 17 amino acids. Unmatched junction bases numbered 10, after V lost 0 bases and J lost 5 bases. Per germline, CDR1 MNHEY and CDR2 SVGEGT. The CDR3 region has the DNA TGTGCCAGCAGTTACTCATACTTGGGACAGGGTGGAACTGAAGCTTTCTTT. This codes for CASSYSYLGQGGTEAFF.

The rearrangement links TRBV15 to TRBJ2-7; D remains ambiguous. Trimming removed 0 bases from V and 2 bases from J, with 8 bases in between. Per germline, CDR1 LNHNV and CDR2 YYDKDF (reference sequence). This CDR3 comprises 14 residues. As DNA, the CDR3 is TGTGCCACCAGCAGAGATCTCGAGACCTACGAGCAGTACTTC. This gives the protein CATSRDLETYEQYF.

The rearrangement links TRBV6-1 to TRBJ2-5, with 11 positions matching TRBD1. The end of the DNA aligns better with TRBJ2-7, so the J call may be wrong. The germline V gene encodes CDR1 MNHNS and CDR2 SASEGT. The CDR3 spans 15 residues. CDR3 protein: CASTSRDRGAYEQYF. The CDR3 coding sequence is TGTGCCAGCACCAGCCGGGACAGGGGGGCCTACGAGCAGTACTTC.

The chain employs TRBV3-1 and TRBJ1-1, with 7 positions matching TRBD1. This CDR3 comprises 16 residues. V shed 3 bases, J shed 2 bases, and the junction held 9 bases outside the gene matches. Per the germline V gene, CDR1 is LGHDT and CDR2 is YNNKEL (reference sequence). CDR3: CASSQWDRDRNTEAFF. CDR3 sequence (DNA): TGTGCCAGCAGCCAGTGGGACCGGGACAGAAACACTGAAGCTTTCTTT.

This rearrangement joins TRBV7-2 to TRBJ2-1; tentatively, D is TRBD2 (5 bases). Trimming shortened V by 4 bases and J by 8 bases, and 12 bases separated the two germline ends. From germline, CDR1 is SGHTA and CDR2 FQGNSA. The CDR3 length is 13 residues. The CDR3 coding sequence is TGTGCCAGCAGCTCCACTAGGCGGCATGAGCAGTTCTTC. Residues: CASSSTRRHEQFF. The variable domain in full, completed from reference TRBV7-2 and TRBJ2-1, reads GAGVSQSPSNKVTEKGKDVELRCDPISGHTALYWYRQSLGQGLEFLIYFQGNSAPDKSGLPSDRFSAERTGGSVSTLTIQRTQQEDSAVYLCASSSTRRHEQFFGPGTRLTVL.

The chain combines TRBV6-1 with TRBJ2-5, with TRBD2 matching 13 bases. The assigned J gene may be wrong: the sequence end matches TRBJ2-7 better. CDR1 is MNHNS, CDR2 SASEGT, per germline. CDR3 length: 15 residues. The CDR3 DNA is TGTGCCAGCAGTGCGGGACTAGCGGGAATCTACGAGCAGTACTTC. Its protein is CASSAGLAGIYEQYF.

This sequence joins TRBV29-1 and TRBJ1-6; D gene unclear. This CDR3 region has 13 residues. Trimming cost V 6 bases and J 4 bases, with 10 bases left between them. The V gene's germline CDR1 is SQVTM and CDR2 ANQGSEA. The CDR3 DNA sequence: TGCAGCGTGCGGACCGAATATAATTCACCCCTCCACTTT. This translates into CSVRTEYNSPLHF.

Written as DNA, the CDR3 is TGTGCCAGCAGCGACGGGACTAGCGGGCCTCGGTCCTGGGGTCCCGATAAAAACATTCAGTACTTC. Translated, it gives CASSDGTSGPRSWGPDKNIQYF. V and J are TRBV9 and TRBJ2-5, with 12 bases lining up with TRBD2. The J call may be incorrect, as the DNA end agrees better with TRBJ2-4. The CDR3 is 22 residues long. Germline lookup yields CDR1 SGDLS and CDR2 YYNGEE.

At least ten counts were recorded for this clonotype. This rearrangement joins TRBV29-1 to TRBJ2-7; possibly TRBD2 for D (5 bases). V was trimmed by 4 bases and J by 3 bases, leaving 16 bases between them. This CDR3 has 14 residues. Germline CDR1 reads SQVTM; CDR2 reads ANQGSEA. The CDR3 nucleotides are TGCAGCGTTGGGGGAATCGCGGGTGGCTACGAGCAGTACTTC. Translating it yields CSVGGIAGGYEQYF.

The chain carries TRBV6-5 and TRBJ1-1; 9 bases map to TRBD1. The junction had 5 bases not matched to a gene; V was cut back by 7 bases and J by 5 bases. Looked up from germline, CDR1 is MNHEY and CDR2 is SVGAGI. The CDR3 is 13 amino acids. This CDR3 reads CASNGQGRTEAFF. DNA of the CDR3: TGTGCCAGCAACGGACAGGGGAGAACTGAAGCTTTCTTT.

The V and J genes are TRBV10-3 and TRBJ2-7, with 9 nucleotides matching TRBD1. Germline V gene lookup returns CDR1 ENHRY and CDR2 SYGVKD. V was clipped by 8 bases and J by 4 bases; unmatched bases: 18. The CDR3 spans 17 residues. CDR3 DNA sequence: TGTGCCATCGGGGTAGACAGGGGGTCCCAGTCTGGGTACGAGCAGTACTTC. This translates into CAIGVDRGSQSGYEQYF.

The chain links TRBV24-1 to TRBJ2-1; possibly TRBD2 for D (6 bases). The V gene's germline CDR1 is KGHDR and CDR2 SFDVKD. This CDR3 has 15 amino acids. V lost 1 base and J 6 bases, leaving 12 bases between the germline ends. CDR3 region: CATSDFGGVVNEQFF. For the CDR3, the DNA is TGTGCCACCAGTGATTTCGGGGGAGTAGTCAATGAGCAGTTCTTC.

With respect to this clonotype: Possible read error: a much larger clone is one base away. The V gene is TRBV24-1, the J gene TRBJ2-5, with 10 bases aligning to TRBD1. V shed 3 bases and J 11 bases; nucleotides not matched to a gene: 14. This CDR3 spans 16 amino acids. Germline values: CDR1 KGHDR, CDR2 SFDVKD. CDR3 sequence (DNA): TGTGCCACCAGTGATCTATCCGGGACAGGGGCCAATGAGCAGTACTTC. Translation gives CATSDLSGTGANEQYF.

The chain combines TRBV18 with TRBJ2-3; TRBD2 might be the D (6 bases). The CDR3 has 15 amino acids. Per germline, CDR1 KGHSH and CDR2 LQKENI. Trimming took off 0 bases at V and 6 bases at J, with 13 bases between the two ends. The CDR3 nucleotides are TGTGCCAGCTCACCACCGGTACGGGGGTACGATACGCAGTATTTT. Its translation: CASSPPVRGYDTQYF.

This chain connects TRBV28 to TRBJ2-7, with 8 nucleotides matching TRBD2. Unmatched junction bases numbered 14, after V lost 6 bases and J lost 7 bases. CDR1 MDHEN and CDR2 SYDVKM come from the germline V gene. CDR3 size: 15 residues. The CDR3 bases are TGTGCCAGCAGAGAGAGGGCGGGAGGCTACAATGAGCAGTACTTC. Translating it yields CASRERAGGYNEQYF.